This TCR beta chain was identified in a study of glioma-infiltrating T cells. Study-level points and caveats: CDR3 overlap between tissue and blood was very small. Above-expected tissue-blood divergence occurred in all gliomas, most in low-grade ones.

Details on this clonotype: No antigen is known for it.

Using RNA template, CDR3s of TCR alpha and beta were amplified with iRepertoire arm-PCR. Input was roughly 95-400 ng of tissue mRNA or PBMC total RNA. MiXCR, run by TCRdb on the multiplex PCR reads, gives a single entry per CDR3 protein. The table includes 170,000 or so distinct CDR3 sequences, over 40% detected once. Between the trimmed V and J ends, which lost 5 bases and 1 base, there was a span of 21 bases. Germline CDR1 is SGHTA and CDR2 is FQGNSA. The length of the CDR3 is 18 residues. The TCR sequence derives from a human donor with low-grade glioma or glioblastoma, undergoing nonglioma brain surgery, or in good health (not recorded which). Material: glioma tissue, nonneoplastic brain tissue, or PBMCs (not recorded which). The rearrangement links TRBV7-2 to TRBJ2-1; weak D call: TRBD1 (5 bases). The CDR3 nucleotides read TGTGCCAGCAGCCGGACATCGGCTGCCCTATTATCCTACAATGAGCAGTTCTTC. It encodes CASSRTSAALLSYNEQFF.